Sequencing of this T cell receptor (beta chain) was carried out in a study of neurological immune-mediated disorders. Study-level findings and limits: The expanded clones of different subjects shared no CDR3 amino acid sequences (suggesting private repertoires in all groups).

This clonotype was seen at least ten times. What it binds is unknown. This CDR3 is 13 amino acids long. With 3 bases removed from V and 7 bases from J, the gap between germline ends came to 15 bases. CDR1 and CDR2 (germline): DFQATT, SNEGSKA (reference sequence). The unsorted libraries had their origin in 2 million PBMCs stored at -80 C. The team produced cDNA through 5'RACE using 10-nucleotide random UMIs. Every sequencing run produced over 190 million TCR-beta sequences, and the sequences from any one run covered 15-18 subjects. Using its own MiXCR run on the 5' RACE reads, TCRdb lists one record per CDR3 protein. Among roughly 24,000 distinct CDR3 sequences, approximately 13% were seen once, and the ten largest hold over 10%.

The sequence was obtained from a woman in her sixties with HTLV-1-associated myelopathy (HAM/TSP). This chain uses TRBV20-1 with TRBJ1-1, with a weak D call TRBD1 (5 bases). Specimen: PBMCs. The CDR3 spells CSARGGPTNEAFF. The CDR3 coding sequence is TGCAGTGCTAGGGGGGGTCCCACCAATGAAGCTTTCTTT.